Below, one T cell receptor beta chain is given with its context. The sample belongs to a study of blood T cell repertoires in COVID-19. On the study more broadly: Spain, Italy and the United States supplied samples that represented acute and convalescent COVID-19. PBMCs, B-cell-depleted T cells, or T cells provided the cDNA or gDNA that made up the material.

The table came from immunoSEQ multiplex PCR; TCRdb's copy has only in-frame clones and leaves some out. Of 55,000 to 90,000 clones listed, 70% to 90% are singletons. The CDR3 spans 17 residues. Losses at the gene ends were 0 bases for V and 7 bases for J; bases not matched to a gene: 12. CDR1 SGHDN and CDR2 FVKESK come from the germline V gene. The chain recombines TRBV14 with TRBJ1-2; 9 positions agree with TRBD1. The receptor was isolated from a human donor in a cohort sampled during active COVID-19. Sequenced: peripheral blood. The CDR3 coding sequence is TGTGCCAGCAGCCAAGACTTGGTGGCACAGGGGGCTTCTGGCTACACCTTC. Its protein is CASSQDLVAQGASGYTF. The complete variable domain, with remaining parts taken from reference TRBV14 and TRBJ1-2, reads EAGVTQFPSHSVIEKGQTVTLRCDPISGHDNLYWYRRVMGKEIKFLLHFVKESKQDESGMPNNRFLAERTGGTYSTLKVQPAELEDSGVYFCASSQDLVAQGASGYTFGSGTRLTVV.